One and the same sample provided the 23 T cell receptor beta chains below, sequenced in a study of T-cell reconstitution after alpha-beta-depleted transplantation in children (dated by TCRdb to 2016 to 2017). Libraries were built with PCR. For sequencing, an Illumina HiSeq 2500 was employed. To normalize quantification of the TCRbeta repertoire, the TCR libraries were built with molecular barcoding that relied on unique molecular identifiers. The public reads were run again by TCRdb, first through fastp at Q25 and then through MiXCR, and only productive beta chains were kept. CDR3 protein sequences are deduplicated, and each keeps its most common genes and DNA. The sample table contains nearly 9,500 distinct CDR3 sequences; only one count was recorded for 11% to 15% of them. The top ten constitute about 50% of the sample. The time point tag for this specimen amounts to: day 60 (about 2 months) after transplantation. This specimen's treatment or condition label, interpreted: allogeneic hematopoietic cell transplantation with graft depleted of TCRalphabeta T cells and CD19 B cells.

The specimen was PBMCs, mostly from graft donor cells, collected 60 days after TCRalphabeta/CD19-depleted stem cell transplant. All receptors derive from a male patient younger than 18 who had a stem cell transplant for acute lymphoblastic leukemia, so the T cells may come from the graft donor.

This clonotype was counted many times. This chain connects TRBV24-1 to TRBJ2-7; TRBD1 matches 8 bases. J was trimmed by 4 bases and V by 6 bases; bases with no gene match: 10. The CDR3 is 15 amino acids. Germline CDR1 reads KGHDR; CDR2 reads SFDVKD. DNA of the CDR3: TGTGCCACCAGTTCCTCCGGGACAGGCCAGTACGAGCAGTACTTC. Amino acids: CATSSSGTGQYEQYF.

There are many counts of this clonotype. The rearrangement joins TRBV2 to TRBJ1-3; unclear D gene. Germline V CDR1 and CDR2: SNHLY, FYNNEI. V was shortened by 10 bases and J by 5 bases, with 18 bases between the two germline ends. The CDR3 has 14 amino acids. CDR3 region: CAIRLGFSRNTIYF. CDR3 in DNA: TGTGCCATCAGACTGGGCTTTAGTCGAAACACCATATATTTT.

This clonotype was detected only once. The V call is TRBV10-3, the J call TRBJ2-7; D is perhaps TRBD2 (5 bases). Germline CDR1 reads ENHRY; CDR2 reads SYGVKD. The CDR3 covers 13 residues. Trimming removed 6 bases from V and 2 bases from J, with 11 bases in between. In nucleotides, the CDR3 is TGTGCCATCAGGCTTGGGAGACCCTACGAGCAGTACTTC. Its translation: CAIRLGRPYEQYF.

This clonotype has a count of ten or more. This chain links TRBV10-3 with TRBJ2-7; 10 bases are a match to TRBD1. The CDR3 extends over 14 amino acids. Germline V gene sequence: CDR1 ENHRY, CDR2 SYGVKD. V lost 11 bases to trimming and J lost 6 bases; unmatched junction nucleotides: 13. CDR3 bases: TGTGCCGCCGAGACAGGGGGCGCTGGTAGCGAGCAGTACTTC. It codes for CAAETGGAGSEQYF.

Notes on this clonotype: This may be a read error: a much more frequent sequence differs by one nucleotide. The chain uses TRBV27 and TRBJ2-1; 8 bases are a match to TRBD2. The CDR3 has 15 amino acids. Germline loops: CDR1 MNHEY, CDR2 SMNVEV (reference sequence). For the CDR3, the DNA is TGTGCCAGCAGAATACCCAGCGGGGGATACAATGAGCATTTCTTC. Its translation: CASRIPSGGYNEHFF.

This clonotype was observed at least ten times. The chain joins TRBV5-1 to TRBJ1-2; D unresolved. The germline V and J ends were trimmed by 0 bases and 4 bases, with 13 bases remaining between them. This CDR3 spans 15 amino acids. Germline CDR1 SGHRS, CDR2 YFSETQ. CDR3 nucleotides: TGCGCCAGCAGCTTGGGCGCGGGAGTCGGCTATGGCTACACCTTC. It codes for CASSLGAGVGYGYTF.

This clonotype was detected ten times or more. V gene TRBV5-6 combines with J gene TRBJ2-5; D unresolved. Trimming cost V 0 bases and J 3 bases, with 6 bases left between them. The CDR3 sequence is 13 residues long. Germline V gene data show CDR1 as SGHDT and CDR2 as YYEEEE. This CDR3 is CASSLERKETQYF. In DNA, the CDR3 is TGTGCCAGCAGCTTGGAGCGCAAAGAGACCCAGTACTTC. The entire variable domain, with the rest obtained from reference TRBV5-6 and TRBJ2-5, is as follows: DAGVTQSPTHLIKTRGQQVTLRCSPKSGHDTVSWYQQALGQGPQFIFQYYEEEERQRGNFPDRFSGHQFPNYSSELNVNALLLGDSALYLCASSLERKETQYFGPGTRLLVL.

This clonotype occurred many times. The V call is TRBV6-1, the J call TRBJ2-3; TRBD1 agrees at 8 bases. The germline V gene has CDR1 MNHNS and CDR2 SASEGT. Germline trimming cut 4 bases from V and 11 bases from J; bases unmatched to any gene: 11. The CDR3 totals 14 residues. The chain's CDR3 is CASSAALRGRGQYF. The CDR3, as DNA: TGTGCCAGCAGTGCGGCTCTCAGGGGGCGAGGGCAGTATTTT.

In its sample, this clonotype was seen many times. The chain joins TRBV12-3 or TRBV12-4 to TRBJ1-1; no definite D call. The CDR3 covers 11 residues. Trimming took off 5 bases at V and 6 bases at J, with 7 bases between the two ends. DNA for the CDR3: TGTGCCAGCAGTATCGGACCTGAAGCTTTCTTT. Translated: CASSIGPEAFF.

This clonotype showed up many times. The CDR3 loop is CASSYDNYEQYF. CDR3 bases: TGTGCCAGCAGTTACGATAACTACGAGCAGTACTTC. The chain couples TRBV6-5 to TRBJ2-7, with no clear D. Germline V gives CDR1 MNHEY, CDR2 SVGAGI. The CDR3 is made up of 12 amino acids. Trimming removed 2 bases from V and 3 bases from J, with 5 bases in between.

This clonotype was seen ten or more times. The rearrangement uses TRBV10-3 and TRBJ2-7, with D possibly being TRBD1 (6 bases). This CDR3 spans 12 amino acids. Germline V gene sequence: CDR1 ENHRY, CDR2 SYGVKD. The germline V and J ends were trimmed by 3 bases and 5 bases, with 8 bases remaining between them. The CDR3 DNA follows: TGTGCCATCAGTGAACAGGGCAACGAGCAGTACTTC. Protein product: CAISEQGNEQYF.

By its share, this clonotype is medium-sized. V and J are TRBV7-2 and TRBJ2-2; D is undetermined. The V and J ends lost 4 bases and 9 bases respectively, with 6 bases between them. The CDR3 spans 11 residues. Germline-derived CDR1 and CDR2 are SGHTA and FQGNSA. CDR3 bases: TGTGCCAGCAGCTCCAGTCGGGAGCTGTTTTTT. Translating it yields CASSSSRELFF.

This clonotype occurred many times. The chain links TRBV7-2 to TRBJ2-5; a weak D match, TRBD2 (6 bases). Germline assignment: CDR1 SGHTA and CDR2 FQGNSA. The V end lost 8 bases, the J end lost 7 bases, and 23 bases lay between the germline ends. CDR3 length equals 15 residues. The CDR3 is CASQYEGSKGGTQYF. DNA of the CDR3: TGTGCCAGCCAATATGAGGGGAGTAAGGGAGGGACCCAGTACTTC. Based on the CDR3 plus reference TRBV7-2 and TRBJ2-5, the full variable domain is GAGVSQSPSNKVTEKGKDVELRCDPISGHTALYWYRQSLGQGLEFLIYFQGNSAPDKSGLPSDRFSAERTGGSVSTLTIQRTQQEDSAVYLCASQYEGSKGGTQYFGPGTRLLVL.

This clonotype is termed large (0.1 to 1%). This chain connects TRBV28 to TRBJ2-7, with 9 bases matching TRBD2. The junction had 9 bases not matched to a gene; V was cut back by 5 bases and J by 1 base. CDR3 size: 16 residues. The germline V gene encodes CDR1 MDHEN and CDR2 SYDVKM. Here the CDR3 reads CASSTVAGGISYEQYF. The CDR3 DNA reads TGTGCCAGCAGTACCGTGGCGGGAGGGATTTCCTACGAGCAGTACTTC. Full variable domain (rest looked up from reference TRBV28 and TRBJ2-7): DVKVTQSSRYLVKRTGEKVFLECVQDMDHENMFWYRQDPGLGLRLIYFSYDVKMKEKGDIPEGYSVSREKKERFSLILESASTNQTSMYLCASSTVAGGISYEQYFGPGTRLTVT.

This clonotype was seen at least ten times. The V and J genes are TRBV7-2 and TRBJ1-4, with no clear D. V lost 1 base and J lost 7, with 10 bases in between. Germline CDR1 and CDR2: SGHTA and FQGNSA. The CDR3 length is 14 residues. The CDR3 DNA is TGTGCCAGCAGCTTAGAACGGAGGAGTGAAAAACTGTTTTTT. Its translation: CASSLERRSEKLFF.

This clonotype was counted many times. This could be a read error, since a much larger clone is one nucleotide away. This sequence joins TRBV19 and TRBJ2-7; a possible D gene is TRBD1 (7 bases). Trimming left V 11 bases short and J 3 bases short, with 20 bases between. The CDR3 runs 14 residues. Germline CDR1 LNHDA, CDR2 SQIVND (reference sequence). The CDR3: CAPSSGDSRYEQYF. The DNA of the CDR3 is TGTGCCCCCTCATCGGGGGACAGCCGCTACGAGCAGTACTTC.

This clonotype has ten or more counts. The chain joins TRBV7-2 to TRBJ2-3, with 7 bases matching TRBD2. CDR3 length equals 16 residues. In germline, CDR1 is SGHTA, CDR2 FQGNSA. V shed 1 base, J shed 2 bases, and the junction held 6 bases outside the gene matches. CDR3 sequence (DNA): TGTGCCAGCAGCTTAGGGGTGACTAGCAACACAGATACGCAGTATTTT. Protein: CASSLGVTSNTDTQYF.

This clonotype showed up many times. This clone may be a read error of a much larger clone one base away. The V gene is TRBV9, the J gene TRBJ2-7; D is perhaps TRBD2 (5 bases). Germline V gene sequence: CDR1 SGDLS, CDR2 YYNGEE. Trimming cost V 0 bases and J 6 bases, with 13 bases left between them. The CDR3 contains 14 residues. The CDR3 region has the DNA TGTGCCAGCAGCGTAGCGAGGCGGGTTAGCGAGCAGTACTTC. Encoded protein: CASSVARRVSEQYF.

This clonotype was seen at least ten times. The chain couples TRBV7-9 to TRBJ1-4; 9 bases line up with TRBD1. Germline CDR1 is SEHNR and CDR2 is FQNEAQ (reference sequence). The CDR3 is 15 amino acids. V gave up 5 bases and J gave up 2 bases; unmatched junction bases: 3. The CDR3 sequence: CASSVQGATNEKLFF. The CDR3 DNA sequence: TGTGCCAGCAGCGTACAGGGGGCCACTAATGAAAAACTGTTTTTT.

This clonotype was seen many times. The CDR3 region is CATTGGVSGSMYNEQFF. CDR3 nucleotide sequence: TGCGCCACCACTGGGGGGGTTAGCGGGAGTATGTACAATGAGCAGTTCTTC. The V and J genes are TRBV10-2 and TRBJ2-1; 9 nucleotides match TRBD2. The germline V gene encodes CDR1 WSHSY and CDR2 SAAADI. This CDR3 has 17 residues. After removal of 10 bases from V and 4 bases from J, the junction contained 17 bases not matched to a gene.

This clonotype was seen repeatedly, ten times or more. The rearrangement joins TRBV20-1 to TRBJ2-7, with 9 bases matching TRBD1. The junction had 5 bases not matched to a gene; V was cut back by 6 bases and J by 5 bases. The length of the CDR3 is 12 residues. CDR1 is DFQATT and CDR2 is SNEGSKA in the germline V gene (reference sequence). The CDR3 loop is CSATDRGDEQYF. The CDR3 DNA reads as TGCAGTGCCACTGACAGGGGGGACGAGCAGTACTTC.

This clonotype was found many times. This sequence joins TRBV9 and TRBJ2-3, with 9 bases matching TRBD1. Trimming removed 3 bases from V and 4 bases from J; junction bases left unmatched: 6. The CDR3 spans 15 residues. Germline CDR1 SGDLS, CDR2 YYNGEE. The CDR3 protein is CASSGRQGVADTQYF. The CDR3 nucleotides are TGTGCCAGCAGCGGCCGACAGGGGGTAGCAGATACGCAGTATTTT.

This chain uses TRBV6-2 or TRBV6-3 with TRBJ2-7, with 7 bases fitting TRBD1. V shed 6 bases, J shed 5 bases, and the junction held 10 bases outside the gene matches. This CDR3 is 14 amino acids long. In germline, CDR1 is MNHEY, CDR2 SVGEGT. The CDR3 bases are TGTGCCAGCAGACACGGGACAGCATCCCACGAGCAGTACTTC. Protein product: CASRHGTASHEQYF.